The sequence of this T cell receptor beta chain was determined in a study of cytomegalovirus exposure and HLA in healthy donors. Notes on the study in general: The study recorded 160 or so TCR beta chains that were cytomegalovirus-associated. Presence/absence analyses treated sequencing depth as roughly uniform across donors. The authors judged a highly shared variant cluster likely a sequencing artifact.

Notes on this clone: Its antigen is not known.

Germline V gene sequence: CDR1 MDHEN, CDR2 SYDVKM. Trimming took 6 bases from V and 0 from J; bases not matched to a gene: 4. The CDR3 has 14 amino acids. Use of 60 Vbeta and 13 Jbeta primers characterized the PCR. Measured with immunoSEQ multiplex PCR; TCRdb has only the in-frame clones, and not every one. Of about 59,000 clones in the sample, roughly 90% were seen once. The source of this sequence is a man in his thirties or forties in good health and CMV-seropositive. This rearrangement joins TRBV28 to TRBJ1-2; 7 bases are a match to TRBD1. The sample taken for sequencing was PBMCs. CDR3 in DNA: TGTGCCAGCAGGGGCGGACAGGCTAACTATGGCTACACCTTC. It encodes CASRGGQANYGYTF.